Listed here are 30 T cell receptor beta chains from one sample, sequenced in a study of blood T cells in healthy people across ages. A second PCR of 7 to 11 cycles used a sample-barcoded 5' primer and a J-beta primer mix. TCRdb passed the 5' RACE reads through MiXCR, listing each CDR3 protein once. The sample includes under 800,000 distinct CDR3 sequences, 35% to 45% seen only once; the top ten take about 20%. The sequenced sample was blood. These TCRs come from a woman aged 55-69 years in good health.

Comment on this clonotype: A junction end diverges from the germline sequence, so it may reflect a read error. V is TRBV18 and J is TRBJ2-7; D uncertain. This CDR3 contains 13 residues. The germline V gene has CDR1 KGHSH and CDR2 LQKENI. The CDR3 sequence is CVSSRTSSYEQYF. The CDR3 nucleotides read TGTGTCAGCTCACGTACGAGCTCCTACGAGCAGTACTTC.

This clonotype came up a few times. This chain joins TRBV7-6 and TRBJ2-5, with 12 bases that match TRBD2. The V segment lost 5 bases and the J segment 1 base; nucleotides outside the gene matches: 5. This CDR3 is 16 amino acids long. The germline V gene encodes CDR1 SGHVS and CDR2 FNYEAQ. CDR3 sequence reads: CASSGSLAGGQETQYF. The DNA of the CDR3 is TGTGCCAGCAGCGGATCACTAGCGGGGGGCCAAGAGACCCAGTACTTC.

This clonotype has just a few counts. V gene TRBV27 combines with J gene TRBJ2-2, with D maybe TRBD1 (5 bases). The V end lost 3 bases, the J end lost 6 bases, and 11 bases lay between the germline ends. This CDR3 contains 14 residues. In germline, CDR1 is MNHEY, CDR2 SMNVEV (reference sequence). In DNA, the CDR3 is TGTGCCAGCAGTTTGGGGTCAGGGCCCGGGGAGCTGTTTTTT. It specifies CASSLGSGPGELFF.

This clonotype has just a few counts. V gene TRBV12-2 combines with J gene TRBJ2-1; TRBD2, as called in the table, went unchecked against the DNA. TRBV12-2 is termed a pseudogene. CDR3 length: 18 residues. The CDR3 is CASRLKTSGSRSYNEQFF. The DNA for the CDR3 is TGTGCAAGTCGCTTAAAGACTAGCGGGAGTCGCTCCTACAATGAGCAGTTCTTC.

This clonotype has a handful of counts. The chain employs TRBV28 and TRBJ2-3; D gene unclear. The CDR3 sequence is 14 residues long. CDR1 and CDR2 (germline): MDHEN, SYDVKM. Deletions cut 10 bases from V and 2 bases from J, with 16 bases between. CDR3 in amino acids: CATHSTRNTDTQYF. For the CDR3, the DNA is TGTGCCACCCACTCTACGCGGAACACAGATACGCAGTATTTT.

This chain joins TRBV7-6 and TRBJ2-5, with 12 positions matching TRBD2. This CDR3 is 15 amino acids long. Germline loops: CDR1 SGHVS, CDR2 FNYEAQ. With 4 bases clipped from V and 5 bases from J, the junction kept 5 bases outside the gene matches. The CDR3 reads CASSSGLAGLETQYF. CDR3 DNA: TGTGCCAGCAGCTCCGGACTAGCGGGGCTGGAGACCCAGTACTTC.

The chain carries TRBV7-2 and TRBJ2-3; D not certain. Germline V gene data show CDR1 as SGHTA and CDR2 as FQGNSA. V gave up 5 bases and J gave up 7 bases, with 10 bases separating them. There are 12 residues in the CDR3. CDR3: CASSKQPNTQYF. CDR3 in DNA: TGTGCCAGCAGCAAACAACCGAATACGCAGTATTTT.

CDR3 residues: CASILEGKQSAQHF. Written as DNA, the CDR3 is TGTGCCAGCATCCTGGAGGGGAAACAATCAGCCCAGCATTTT. V usage is TRBV7-2 and J usage is TRBJ1-5; a possible D gene is TRBD1 (5 bases). Germline V lookup: CDR1 SGHTA, CDR2 FQGNSA. V was shortened by 7 bases and J by 11 bases, with 21 bases between the two germline ends. The CDR3 spans 14 residues. The full variable domain, its missing parts supplied by reference TRBV7-2 and TRBJ1-5, is GAGVSQSPSNKVTEKGKDVELRCDPISGHTALYWYRQSLGQGLEFLIYFQGNSAPDKSGLPSDRFSAERTGGSVSTLTIQRTQQEDSAVYLCASILEGKQSAQHFGDGTRLSIL.

This clonotype was observed a few times. This chain links TRBV6-1 with TRBJ1-2; 7 bases line up with TRBD1. After removal of 6 bases from V and 5 bases from J, the junction contained 6 bases not matched to a gene. The CDR3 contains 13 residues. Germline-derived CDR1 and CDR2 are MNHNS and SASEGT. The CDR3 protein is CASRRDSLYGYTF. CDR3 in DNA: TGTGCCAGCAGGAGGGACAGTTTATATGGCTACACCTTC.

The chain recombines TRBV6-2 or TRBV6-3 with TRBJ1-4, with no clear D. The CDR3 is 18 amino acids. V lost 6 bases and J lost 2, with 22 bases in between. The V gene's germline CDR1 is MNHEY and CDR2 SVGEGT. CDR3 sequence: CASRVAPGRSSTNEKLFF. DNA for the CDR3: TGTGCCAGCAGAGTCGCTCCGGGGAGAAGTTCGACTAATGAAAAACTGTTTTTT.

This clonotype came up once. The rearrangement uses TRBV6-1 and TRBJ2-7; 10 nucleotides match TRBD2. J lost 3 bases, V lost 0 bases, and 2 bases had no gene match. The germline CDR1 and CDR2 sequences are MNHNS and SASEGT. This CDR3 region has 15 residues. CDR3 region: CASSEAASGSYEQYF. The CDR3 nucleotides read TGTGCCAGCAGTGAAGCGGCTAGCGGGAGCTACGAGCAGTACTTC.

The rearrangement joins TRBV20-1 to TRBJ1-5; no clear D. The CDR3 length is 14 residues. Germline V gene data show CDR1 as DFQATT and CDR2 as SNEGSKA (reference sequence). With 0 bases removed from V and 7 bases from J, the gap between germline ends came to 13 bases. CDR3 loop: CSAREMGYGQPQHF. The CDR3 DNA sequence: TGCAGTGCTAGAGAGATGGGGTACGGACAGCCCCAGCATTTT.

This clonotype was found a few times. For the CDR3, the DNA is TGTGCCAGCAGCCCGAACCCTCCGGGGAACACCGGGGAGCTGTTTTTT. Its protein is CASSPNPPGNTGELFF. The rearrangement links TRBV7-3 to TRBJ2-2; D unresolved. The CDR3 has 16 amino acids. Per the germline V gene, CDR1 is SGHTA and CDR2 is FQGTGA. V was cut by 5 bases and J by 1 base, with 14 bases left in between. Looking up the rest from reference TRBV7-3 and TRBJ2-2 gives the full variable domain: GAGVSQTPSNKVTEKGKYVELRCDPISGHTALYWYRQSLGQGPEFLIYFQGTGAADDSGLPNDRFFAVRPEGSVSTLKIQRTERGDSAVYLCASSPNPPGNTGELFFGEGSRLTVL.

This clonotype has ten or more counts. The CDR3 is CASSVSETGDGYTF. The DNA of the CDR3 is TGTGCCAGCAGCGTATCCGAGACAGGGGATGGCTACACCTTC. The chain has TRBV9 and TRBJ1-2; 8 bases are shared with TRBD1. After removal of 1 base from V and 6 bases from J, the junction contained 5 bases not matched to a gene. The CDR3 length is 14 residues. Germline V lookup: CDR1 SGDLS, CDR2 YYNGEE.

About this clonotype: Since a much larger clone is just one base distant, this may be a read error. This chain connects TRBV5-1 to TRBJ2-7; D is unclear. The CDR3 length is 15 residues. Germline lookup yields CDR1 SGHRS and CDR2 YFSETQ. Trimming pared 0 bases from V and 7 bases from J, leaving 17 bases between. Here the CDR3 reads CASSLGAGFYNEQYF. CDR3 in DNA: TGCGCCAGCAGCTTGGGTGCAGGTTTCTACAATGAGCAGTACTTC.

The chain uses TRBV7-2 and TRBJ2-3, with D tentatively TRBD2 (6 bases). The V and J ends lost 5 bases and 9 bases respectively, with 24 bases between them. This CDR3 is 16 amino acids long. In germline, CDR1 is SGHTA, CDR2 FQGNSA. Written as DNA, the CDR3 is TGTGCCAGCAGCGCCAGCGGCAGGGAGTGGGAGGAGACGCAGTATTTT. It translates to CASSASGREWEETQYF.

The DNA of the CDR3 is TGTGCCAGCAGCCCCCCAGTGGGCGTGGGTGAAAAACTGTTTTTT. Amino acid sequence: CASSPPVGVGEKLFF. This chain connects TRBV7-9 to TRBJ1-4; D is unclear. Trimming shortened V by 5 bases and J by 7 bases, and 17 bases separated the two germline ends. Germline lookup yields CDR1 SEHNR and CDR2 FQNEAQ (reference sequence). The CDR3 consists of 15 residues.

This sequence joins TRBV6-5 and TRBJ2-1, with TRBD2 matching over 7 bases. CDR3 length equals 16 residues. CDR1 MNHEY and CDR2 SVGAGI come from the germline V gene. The junction had 10 bases not matched to a gene; V was cut back by 0 bases and J by 8 bases. The CDR3 here is CASSYSPGGSRDEQFF. The DNA of the CDR3 is TGTGCCAGCAGTTACTCCCCTGGCGGGAGTCGCGATGAGCAGTTCTTC.

As to this clonotype: One end of the junction does not line up with germline, which may come from a read error. This chain links TRBV4-2 with TRBJ2-7; D is unresolved. Germline V lookup: CDR1 LGHNA, CDR2 YNFKEQ. The CDR3 runs 12 residues. This CDR3 reads CASSPDSYERYF. The CDR3, as DNA: TGTGCCAGCAGCCCAGACTCCTACGAGCGGTACTTC.

This clonotype was seen many times. V gene TRBV5-1 combines with J gene TRBJ2-7; 7 nucleotides agree with TRBD1. The J segment lost 2 bases and the V segment lost 2 bases, leaving 1 base of the junction unmatched. CDR3 size: 13 residues. Germline CDR1 reads SGHRS; CDR2 reads YFSETQ. The CDR3 DNA sequence: TGCGCCAGCAGCTTTGGGACAGCCTACGAGCAGTACTTC. Protein product: CASSFGTAYEQYF.

The chain combines TRBV9 with TRBJ2-1; TRBD1 matches at 9 bases. Germline V gives CDR1 SGDLS, CDR2 YYNGEE. The junction had 6 bases not matched to a gene; V was cut back by 4 bases and J by 10 bases. The CDR3 has 13 residues. CDR3 sequence: CASSRTTGGEQFF. The CDR3 nucleotides read TGTGCCAGCAGCAGGACGACAGGGGGGGAGCAGTTCTTC.

The chain has TRBV3-1 and TRBJ2-3; 9 bases line up with TRBD2. J gave up 5 bases and V 1 base, and 16 bases lay outside the gene matches. The CDR3 covers 19 residues. Germline assignment: CDR1 LGHDT and CDR2 YNNKEL (reference sequence). This CDR3 is CASSQGPAGGSTPGDTQYF. Here the CDR3 DNA reads TGTGCCAGCAGCCAAGGACCAGCGGGGGGATCGACCCCCGGAGATACGCAGTATTTT.

This clonotype was recorded once. The chain is built from TRBV12-3 or TRBV12-4 and TRBJ2-3, with 8 bases that match TRBD1. The CDR3 runs 16 residues. V was clipped by 3 bases and J by 0 bases; unmatched bases: 5. The CDR3 protein is CASSFGQGGSTDTQYF. DNA for the CDR3: TGTGCCAGCAGTTTTGGACAGGGAGGTAGCACAGATACGCAGTATTTT.

This chain joins TRBV6-2 or TRBV6-3 and TRBJ2-7; unclear D gene. V lost 9 bases and J 7 bases, leaving 19 bases between the germline ends. The germline V gene has CDR1 MNHEY and CDR2 SVGEGT. The CDR3 runs to 13 residues. The CDR3 DNA follows: TGTGCCAGTCTAAGAACTTCACCCTCTGAGCAGTACTTC. Translating gives CASLRTSPSEQYF.

In regard to this clonotype: Its ends do not fully match the called genes, so a read error is possible. This sequence joins TRBV4-3 and TRBJ2-1, with 7 positions matching TRBD2. This CDR3 spans 15 amino acids. CDR1 and CDR2 (germline): LGHNA, YSLEER. The DNA for the CDR3 is TGCGCCAGCAGCCAACCGTTTGGGGAGGGGAATGGGCAGTTCTTC. Translated: CASSQPFGEGNGQFF.

The J gene is TRBJ2-1, the V gene TRBV14; tentative D call: TRBD1 (8 bases). This CDR3 comprises 19 residues. In germline, CDR1 is SGHDN, CDR2 FVKESK. Trimming pared 4 bases from V and 5 bases from J, leaving 27 bases between. The CDR3 bases are TGTGCCAGCAGCCCCCTTGGACAGGGAGGGCGAGCGGGGAACAATGAGCAGTTCTTC. It is translated as CASSPLGQGGRAGNNEQFF.

The chain is built from TRBV10-3 and TRBJ1-4; 9 bases match TRBD1. Germline trimming cut 6 bases from V and 8 bases from J; bases unmatched to any gene: 4. The CDR3 extends over 13 amino acids. Germline loops: CDR1 ENHRY, CDR2 SYGVKD. The CDR3 nucleotides are TGTGCCATCAGGATGGGACAGGGAGAAAAACTGTTTTTT. It is translated as CAIRMGQGEKLFF.

This clonotype has just one count. CDR3 in amino acids: CASSRGAGTEKLFF. DNA for the CDR3: TGTGCCAGCAGCCGTGGGGCCGGGACTGAAAAACTGTTTTTT. V and J are TRBV11-2 and TRBJ1-4; TRBD1 is a possible D gene (5 bases). CDR3 length: 14 amino acids. The germline V gene has CDR1 SGHAT and CDR2 FQNNGV. Deletions cut 5 bases from V and 7 bases from J, with 14 bases between. Full variable domain (missing parts from reference TRBV11-2 and TRBJ1-4): EAGVAQSPRYKIIEKRQSVAFWCNPISGHATLYWYQQILGQGPKLLIQFQNNGVVDDSQLPKDRFSAERLKGVDSTLKIQPAKLEDSAVYLCASSRGAGTEKLFFGSGTQLSVL.

This clonotype was recorded a few times. V is TRBV20-1 and J is TRBJ2-7, with D perhaps being TRBD1 or TRBD2 (6 bases each). Trimming pared 2 bases from V and 2 bases from J, leaving 10 bases between. The CDR3 is 13 residues long. In germline, CDR1 is DFQATT, CDR2 SNEGSKA (reference sequence). CDR3: CSARPGAAYEQYF. CDR3 nucleotides: TGCAGTGCTAGACCGGGGGCAGCCTACGAGCAGTACTTC.

This clonotype was seen repeatedly, ten times or more. It may be a read error: a sequence one base away is much more abundant. This rearrangement joins TRBV4-2 to TRBJ2-3; 9 bases are a match to TRBD1. CDR1 is LGHNA and CDR2 is YNFKEQ in the germline V gene. Trimming at V came to 0 bases and at J to 3 bases, leaving 1 base not matched to a gene. This CDR3 contains 15 residues. CDR3 nucleotides: TGTGCCAGCAGCCAAGACGGGACAGGGACAGATACGCAGTATTTT. This encodes CASSQDGTGTDTQYF.